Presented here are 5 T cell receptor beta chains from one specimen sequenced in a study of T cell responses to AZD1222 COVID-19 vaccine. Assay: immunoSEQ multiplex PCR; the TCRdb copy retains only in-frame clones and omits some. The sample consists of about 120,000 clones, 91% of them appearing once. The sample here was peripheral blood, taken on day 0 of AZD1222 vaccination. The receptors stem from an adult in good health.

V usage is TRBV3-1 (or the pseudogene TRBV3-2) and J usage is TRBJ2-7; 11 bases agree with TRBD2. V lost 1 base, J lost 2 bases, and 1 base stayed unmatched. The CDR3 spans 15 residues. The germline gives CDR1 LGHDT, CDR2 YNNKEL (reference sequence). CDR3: CASSQGLAGTYEQYF. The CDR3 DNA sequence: TGTGCCAGCAGCCAAGGACTAGCGGGAACCTACGAGCAGTACTTC.

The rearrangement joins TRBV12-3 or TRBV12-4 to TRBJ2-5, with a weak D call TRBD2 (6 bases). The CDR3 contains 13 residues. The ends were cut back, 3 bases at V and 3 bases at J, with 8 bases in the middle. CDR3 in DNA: TGTGCCAGCAGTTTGGGCGGGGAAGAGACCCAGTACTTC. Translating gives CASSLGGEETQYF.

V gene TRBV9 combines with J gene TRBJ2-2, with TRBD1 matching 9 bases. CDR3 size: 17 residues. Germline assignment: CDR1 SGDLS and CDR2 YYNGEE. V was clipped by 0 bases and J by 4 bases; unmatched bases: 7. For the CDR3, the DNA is TGTGCCAGCAGCGTAGCTAGGACAGGGGTTGGCACCGGGGAGCTGTTTTTT. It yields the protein CASSVARTGVGTGELFF.

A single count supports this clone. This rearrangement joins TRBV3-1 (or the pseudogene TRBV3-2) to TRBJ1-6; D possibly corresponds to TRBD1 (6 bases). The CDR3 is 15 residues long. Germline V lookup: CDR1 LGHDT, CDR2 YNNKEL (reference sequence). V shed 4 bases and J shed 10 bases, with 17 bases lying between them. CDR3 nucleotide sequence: TGTGCCAGCAGCCGTGACAGGTATCGGGACTCACCCCTCCACTTT. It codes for CASSRDRYRDSPLHF.

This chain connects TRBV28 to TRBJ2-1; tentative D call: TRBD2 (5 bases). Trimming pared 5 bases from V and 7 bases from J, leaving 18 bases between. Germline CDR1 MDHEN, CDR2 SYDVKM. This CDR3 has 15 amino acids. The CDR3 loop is CASSPARLAWNEQFF. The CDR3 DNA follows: TGTGCCAGCAGTCCTGCGCGGCTAGCTTGGAATGAGCAGTTCTTC.